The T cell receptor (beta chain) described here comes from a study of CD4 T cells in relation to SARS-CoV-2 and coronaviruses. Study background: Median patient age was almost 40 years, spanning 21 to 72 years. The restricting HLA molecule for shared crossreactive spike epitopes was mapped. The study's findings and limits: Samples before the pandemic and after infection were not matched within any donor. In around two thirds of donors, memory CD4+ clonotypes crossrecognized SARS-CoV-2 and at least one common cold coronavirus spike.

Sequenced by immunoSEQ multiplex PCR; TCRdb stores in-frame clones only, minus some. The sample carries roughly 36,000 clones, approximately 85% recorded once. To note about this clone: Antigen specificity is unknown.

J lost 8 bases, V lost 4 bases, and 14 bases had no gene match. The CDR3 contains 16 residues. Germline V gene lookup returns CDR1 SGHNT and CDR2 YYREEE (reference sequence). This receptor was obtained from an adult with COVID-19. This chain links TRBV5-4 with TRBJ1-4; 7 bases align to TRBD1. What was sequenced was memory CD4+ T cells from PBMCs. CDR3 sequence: CASSPQPGTAGEKLFF. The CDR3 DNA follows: TGTGCCAGCAGCCCACAACCCGGGACAGCTGGGGAAAAACTGTTTTTT.